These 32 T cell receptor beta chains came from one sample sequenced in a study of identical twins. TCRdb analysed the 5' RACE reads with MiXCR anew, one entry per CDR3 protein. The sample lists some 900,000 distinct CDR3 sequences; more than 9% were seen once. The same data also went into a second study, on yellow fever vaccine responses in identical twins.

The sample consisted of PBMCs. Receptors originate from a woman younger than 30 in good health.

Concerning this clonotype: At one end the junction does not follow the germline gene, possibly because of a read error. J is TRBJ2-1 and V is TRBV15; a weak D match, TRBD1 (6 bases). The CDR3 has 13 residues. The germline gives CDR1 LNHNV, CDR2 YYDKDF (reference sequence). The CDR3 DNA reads TGTGCCACCAGCAGAGACAGGGGAATGAAGTTGTACTTC. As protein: CATSRDRGMKLYF.

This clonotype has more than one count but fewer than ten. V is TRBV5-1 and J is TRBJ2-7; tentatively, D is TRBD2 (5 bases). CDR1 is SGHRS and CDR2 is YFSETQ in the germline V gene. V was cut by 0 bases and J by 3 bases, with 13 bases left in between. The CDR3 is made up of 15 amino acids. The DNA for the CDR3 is TGCGCCAGCAGCTTGGATAGTCCTAGCTTCTACGAGCAGTACTTC. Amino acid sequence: CASSLDSPSFYEQYF.

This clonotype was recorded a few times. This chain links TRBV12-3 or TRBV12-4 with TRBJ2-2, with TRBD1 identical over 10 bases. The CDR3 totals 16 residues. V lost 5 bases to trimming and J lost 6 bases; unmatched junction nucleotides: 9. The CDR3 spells CASSTPGQGLAGELFF. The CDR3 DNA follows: TGTGCCAGCAGTACCCCGGGACAGGGGTTAGCCGGGGAGCTGTTTTTT.

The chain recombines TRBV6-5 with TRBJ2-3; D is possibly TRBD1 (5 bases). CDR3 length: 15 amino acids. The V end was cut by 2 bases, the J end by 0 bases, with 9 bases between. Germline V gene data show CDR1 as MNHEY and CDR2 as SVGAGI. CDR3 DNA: TGTGCCAGCAGTTACAGACAGACCAGCACAGATACGCAGTATTTT. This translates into CASSYRQTSTDTQYF.

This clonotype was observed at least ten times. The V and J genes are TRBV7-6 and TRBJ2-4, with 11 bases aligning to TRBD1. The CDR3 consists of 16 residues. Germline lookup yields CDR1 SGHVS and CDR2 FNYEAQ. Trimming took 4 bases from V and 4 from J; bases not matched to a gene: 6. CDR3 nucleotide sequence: TGTGCCAGCAGCTCTGGACAGGGGGCCACAAAAAACATTCAGTACTTC. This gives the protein CASSSGQGATKNIQYF. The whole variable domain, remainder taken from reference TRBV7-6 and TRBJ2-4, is GAGVSQSPRYKVTKRGQDVALRCDPISGHVSLYWYRQALGQGPEFLTYFNYEAQQDKSGLPNDRFSAERPEGSISTLTIQRTEQRDSAMYRCASSSGQGATKNIQYFGAGTRLSVL.

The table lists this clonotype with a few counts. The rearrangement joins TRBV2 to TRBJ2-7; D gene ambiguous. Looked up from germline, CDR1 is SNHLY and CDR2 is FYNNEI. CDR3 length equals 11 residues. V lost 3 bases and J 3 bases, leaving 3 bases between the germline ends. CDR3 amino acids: CASSEDYEQYF. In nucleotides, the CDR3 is TGTGCCAGCAGTGAGGACTACGAGCAGTACTTC.

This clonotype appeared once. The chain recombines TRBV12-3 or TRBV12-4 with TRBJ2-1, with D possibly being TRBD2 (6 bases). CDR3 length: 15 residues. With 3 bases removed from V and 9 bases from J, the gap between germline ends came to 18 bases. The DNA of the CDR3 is TGTGCCAGCAGTTTGGAGGGCCCTAATCTCGGTGAGCAGTTCTTC. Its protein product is CASSLEGPNLGEQFF.

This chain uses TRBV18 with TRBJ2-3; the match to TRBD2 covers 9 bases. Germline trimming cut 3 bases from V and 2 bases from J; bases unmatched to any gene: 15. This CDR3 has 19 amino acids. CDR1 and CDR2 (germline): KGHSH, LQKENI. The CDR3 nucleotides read TGTGCCAGCTCACCTTCCGGGACTAGCCTTCCGGGGACCACAGATACGCAGTATTTT. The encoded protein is CASSPSGTSLPGTTDTQYF.

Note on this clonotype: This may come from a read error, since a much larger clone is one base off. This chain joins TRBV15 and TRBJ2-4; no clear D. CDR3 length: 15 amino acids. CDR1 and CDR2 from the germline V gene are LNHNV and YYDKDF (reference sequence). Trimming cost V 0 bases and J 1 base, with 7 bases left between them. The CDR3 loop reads CATSRDQSAKNIQYF. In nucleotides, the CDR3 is TGTGCCACCAGCAGAGATCAGTCGGCCAAAAACATTCAGTACTTC.

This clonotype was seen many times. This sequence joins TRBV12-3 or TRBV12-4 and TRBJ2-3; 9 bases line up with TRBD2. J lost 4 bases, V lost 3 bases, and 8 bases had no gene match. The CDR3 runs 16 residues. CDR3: CASSFLPSGASDTQYF. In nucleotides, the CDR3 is TGTGCCAGCAGTTTTCTCCCTAGCGGGGCGTCAGATACGCAGTATTTT.

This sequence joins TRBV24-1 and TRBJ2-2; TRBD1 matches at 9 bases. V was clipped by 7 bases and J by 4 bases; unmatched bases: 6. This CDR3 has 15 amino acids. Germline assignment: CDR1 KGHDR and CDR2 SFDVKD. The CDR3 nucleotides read TGTGCCACCAGAGCAGACAGGGGGTCCACCGGGGAGCTGTTTTTT. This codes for CATRADRGSTGELFF.

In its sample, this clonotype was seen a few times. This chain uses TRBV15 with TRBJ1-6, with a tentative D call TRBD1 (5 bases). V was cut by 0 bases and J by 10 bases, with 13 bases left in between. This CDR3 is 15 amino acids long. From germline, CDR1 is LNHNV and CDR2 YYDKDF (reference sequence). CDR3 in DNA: TGTGCCACCAGCAGAGATCTCGGGGGACGCTCACCCCTCCACTTT. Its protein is CATSRDLGGRSPLHF.

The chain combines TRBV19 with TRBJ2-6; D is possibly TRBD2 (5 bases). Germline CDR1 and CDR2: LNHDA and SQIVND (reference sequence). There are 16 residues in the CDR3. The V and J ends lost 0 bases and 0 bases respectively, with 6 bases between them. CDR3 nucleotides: TGTGCCAGTAGTATAGAGCGGGTCTCTGGGGCCAACGTCCTGACTTTC. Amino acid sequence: CASSIERVSGANVLTF.

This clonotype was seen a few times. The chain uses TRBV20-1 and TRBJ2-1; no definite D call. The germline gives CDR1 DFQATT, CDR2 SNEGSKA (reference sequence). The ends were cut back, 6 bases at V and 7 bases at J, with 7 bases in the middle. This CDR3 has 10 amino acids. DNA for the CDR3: TGCAGTGCCGGGCGGAATGAGCAGTTCTTC. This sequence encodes CSAGRNEQFF.

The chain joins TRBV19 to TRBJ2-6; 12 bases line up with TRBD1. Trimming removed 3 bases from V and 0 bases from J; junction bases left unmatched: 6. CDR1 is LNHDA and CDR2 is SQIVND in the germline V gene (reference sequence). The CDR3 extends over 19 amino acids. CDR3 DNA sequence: TGTGCCAGTAGTATCGTCGGGACAGGGGGCTTCTCTGGGGCCAACGTCCTGACTTTC. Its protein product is CASSIVGTGGFSGANVLTF.

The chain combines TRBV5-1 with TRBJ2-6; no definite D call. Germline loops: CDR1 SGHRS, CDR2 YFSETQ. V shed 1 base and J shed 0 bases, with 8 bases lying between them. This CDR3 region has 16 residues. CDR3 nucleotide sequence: TGCGCCAGCAGCTTGACAAGTATCTCTGGGGCCAACGTCCTGACTTTC. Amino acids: CASSLTSISGANVLTF.

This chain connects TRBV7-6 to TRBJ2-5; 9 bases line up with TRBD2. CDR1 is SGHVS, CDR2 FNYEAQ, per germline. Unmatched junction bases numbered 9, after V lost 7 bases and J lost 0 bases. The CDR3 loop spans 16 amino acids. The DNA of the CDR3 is TGTGCCAGCAATGGAGTGAGCGGGGGGCACCAAGAGACCCAGTACTTC. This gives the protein CASNGVSGGHQETQYF. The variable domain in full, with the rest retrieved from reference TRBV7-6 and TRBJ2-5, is GAGVSQSPRYKVTKRGQDVALRCDPISGHVSLYWYRQALGQGPEFLTYFNYEAQQDKSGLPNDRFSAERPEGSISTLTIQRTEQRDSAMYRCASNGVSGGHQETQYFGPGTRLLVL.

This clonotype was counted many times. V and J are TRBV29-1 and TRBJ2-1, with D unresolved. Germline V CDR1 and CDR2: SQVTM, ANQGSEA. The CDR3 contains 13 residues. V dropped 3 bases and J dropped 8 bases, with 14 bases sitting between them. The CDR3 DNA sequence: TGCAGCGTTGAGAGTAGGGCCTGGGATGAGCAGTTCTTC. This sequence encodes CSVESRAWDEQFF.

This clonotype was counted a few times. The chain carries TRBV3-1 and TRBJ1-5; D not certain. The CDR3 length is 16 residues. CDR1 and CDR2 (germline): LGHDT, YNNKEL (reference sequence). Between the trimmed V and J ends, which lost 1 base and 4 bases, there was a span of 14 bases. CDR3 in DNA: TGTGCCAGCAGCCAAGGGACCCACTTAGAGAATCAGCCCCAGCATTTT. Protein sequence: CASSQGTHLENQPQHF. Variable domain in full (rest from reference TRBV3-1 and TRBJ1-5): DTAVSQTPKYLVTQMGNDKSIKCEQNLGHDTMYWYKQDSKKFLKIMFSYNNKELIINETVPNRFSPKSPDKAHLNLHINSLELGDSAVYFCASSQGTHLENQPQHFGDGTRLSIL.

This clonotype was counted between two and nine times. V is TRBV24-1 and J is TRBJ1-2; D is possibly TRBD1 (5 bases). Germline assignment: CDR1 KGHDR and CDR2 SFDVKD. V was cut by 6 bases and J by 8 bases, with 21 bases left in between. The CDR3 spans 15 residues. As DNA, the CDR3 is TGTGCCACCAGTCAACAGGCCACGGGGCTATCCGGCTACACCTTC. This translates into CATSQQATGLSGYTF.

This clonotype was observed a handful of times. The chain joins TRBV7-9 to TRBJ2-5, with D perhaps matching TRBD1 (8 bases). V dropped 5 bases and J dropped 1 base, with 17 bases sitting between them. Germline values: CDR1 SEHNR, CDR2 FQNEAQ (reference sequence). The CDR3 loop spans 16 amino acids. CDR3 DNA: TGTGCCAGCAGCCCAGGGGGCGGACTAGGCCAAGAGACCCAGTACTTC. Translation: CASSPGGGLGQETQYF.

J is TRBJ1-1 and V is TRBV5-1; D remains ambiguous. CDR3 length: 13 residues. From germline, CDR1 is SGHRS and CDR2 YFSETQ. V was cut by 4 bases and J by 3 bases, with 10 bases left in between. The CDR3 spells CASSGNSDTEAFF. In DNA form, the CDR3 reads TGCGCCAGCAGCGGGAATTCGGACACTGAAGCTTTCTTT.

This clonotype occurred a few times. The CDR3: CASSTEVGGRAIDTQYF. The DNA of the CDR3 is TGTGCCAGCAGCACAGAAGTTGGCGGGAGGGCCATCGATACGCAGTATTTT. V gene TRBV7-9 combines with J gene TRBJ2-3, with TRBD2 matching over 9 bases. The CDR3 is made up of 17 amino acids. Unmatched junction bases numbered 15, after V lost 5 bases and J lost 6 bases. The germline CDR1 and CDR2 sequences are SEHNR and FQNEAQ (reference sequence).

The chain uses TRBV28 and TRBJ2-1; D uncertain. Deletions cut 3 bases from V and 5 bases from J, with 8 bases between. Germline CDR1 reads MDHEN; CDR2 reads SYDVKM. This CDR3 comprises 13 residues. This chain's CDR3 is CASSLSTDNEQFF. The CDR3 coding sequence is TGTGCCAGCAGTTTGTCAACCGACAATGAGCAGTTCTTC. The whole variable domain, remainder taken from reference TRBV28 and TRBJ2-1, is DVKVTQSSRYLVKRTGEKVFLECVQDMDHENMFWYRQDPGLGLRLIYFSYDVKMKEKGDIPEGYSVSREKKERFSLILESASTNQTSMYLCASSLSTDNEQFFGPGTRLTVL.

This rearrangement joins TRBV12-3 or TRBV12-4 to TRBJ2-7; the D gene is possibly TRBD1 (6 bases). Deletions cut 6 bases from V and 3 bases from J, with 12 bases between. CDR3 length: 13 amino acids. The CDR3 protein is CASSHGQFYEQYF. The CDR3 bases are TGTGCCAGCAGCCACGGACAGTTCTACGAGCAGTACTTC.

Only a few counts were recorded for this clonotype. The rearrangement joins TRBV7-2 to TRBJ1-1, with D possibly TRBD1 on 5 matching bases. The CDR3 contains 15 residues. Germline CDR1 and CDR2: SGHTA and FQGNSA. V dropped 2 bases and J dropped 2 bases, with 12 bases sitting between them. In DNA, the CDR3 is TGTGCCAGCAGCTTATACGGAGGGGACAACACTGAAGCTTTCTTT. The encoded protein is CASSLYGGDNTEAFF.

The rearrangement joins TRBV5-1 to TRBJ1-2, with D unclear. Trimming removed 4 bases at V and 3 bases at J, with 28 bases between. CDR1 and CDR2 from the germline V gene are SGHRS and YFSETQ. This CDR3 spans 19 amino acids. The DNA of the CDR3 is TGCGCCAGCAGCATACTACGAGAAACCCCTGACGGCTCCGACTATGGCTACACCTTC. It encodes CASSILRETPDGSDYGYTF.

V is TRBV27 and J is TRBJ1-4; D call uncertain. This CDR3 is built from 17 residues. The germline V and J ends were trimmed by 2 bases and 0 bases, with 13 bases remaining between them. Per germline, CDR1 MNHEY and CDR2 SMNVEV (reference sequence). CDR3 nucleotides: TGTGCCAGCAGTTTAACCCCGGTCCAGGCAACTAATGAAAAACTGTTTTTT. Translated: CASSLTPVQATNEKLFF.

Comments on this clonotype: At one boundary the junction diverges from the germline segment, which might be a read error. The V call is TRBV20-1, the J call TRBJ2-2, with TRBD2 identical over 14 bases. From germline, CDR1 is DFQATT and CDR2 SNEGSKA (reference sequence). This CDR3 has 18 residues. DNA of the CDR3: TGCTGTGCTAGAATACCGGGACTAGCGGGAGTCGGCACCGGGGAGCTGTTTTTT. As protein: CCARIPGLAGVGTGELFF.

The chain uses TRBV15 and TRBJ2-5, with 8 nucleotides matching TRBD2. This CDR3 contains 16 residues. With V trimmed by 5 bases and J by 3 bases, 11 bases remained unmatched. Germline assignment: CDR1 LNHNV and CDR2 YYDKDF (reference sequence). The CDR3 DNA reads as TGTGCCACCAGCCTAGCACTAGCGGAGGTGAAAGAGACCCAGTACTTC. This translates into CATSLALAEVKETQYF.

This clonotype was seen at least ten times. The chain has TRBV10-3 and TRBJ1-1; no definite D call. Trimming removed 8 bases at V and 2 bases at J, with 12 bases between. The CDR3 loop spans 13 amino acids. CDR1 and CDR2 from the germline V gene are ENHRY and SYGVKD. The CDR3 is CAIRGILNTEAFF. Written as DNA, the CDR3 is TGTGCCATCCGCGGGATTTTAAACACTGAAGCTTTCTTT.

Here the CDR3 reads CASSTLAGTGSYNEQFF. For the CDR3, the DNA is TGTGCCAGCAGCACCCTGGCCGGGACAGGCTCCTACAATGAGCAGTTCTTC. This sequence joins TRBV7-6 and TRBJ2-1; 8 nucleotides agree with TRBD1. This CDR3 is 17 amino acids long. The J segment lost 0 bases and the V segment lost 5 bases, leaving 9 bases of the junction unmatched. Germline V CDR1 and CDR2: SGHVS, FNYEAQ. The full variable domain, rest sourced from reference TRBV7-6 and TRBJ2-1, is GAGVSQSPRYKVTKRGQDVALRCDPISGHVSLYWYRQALGQGPEFLTYFNYEAQQDKSGLPNDRFSAERPEGSISTLTIQRTEQRDSAMYRCASSTLAGTGSYNEQFFGPGTRLTVL.